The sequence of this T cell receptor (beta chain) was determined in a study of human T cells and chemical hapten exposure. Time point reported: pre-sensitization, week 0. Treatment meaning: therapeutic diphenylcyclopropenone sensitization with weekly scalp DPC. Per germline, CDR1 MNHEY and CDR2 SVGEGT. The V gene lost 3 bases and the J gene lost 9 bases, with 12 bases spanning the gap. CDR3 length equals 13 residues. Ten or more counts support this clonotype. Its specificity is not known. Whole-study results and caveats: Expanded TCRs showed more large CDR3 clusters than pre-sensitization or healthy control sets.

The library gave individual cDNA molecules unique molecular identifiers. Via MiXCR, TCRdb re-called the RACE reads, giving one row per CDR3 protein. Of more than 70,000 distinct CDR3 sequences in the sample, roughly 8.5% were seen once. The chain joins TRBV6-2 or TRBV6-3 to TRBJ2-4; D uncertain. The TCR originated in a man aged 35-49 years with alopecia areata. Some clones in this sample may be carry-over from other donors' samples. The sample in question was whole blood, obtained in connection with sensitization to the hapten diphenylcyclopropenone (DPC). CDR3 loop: CASSYGPEGIQYF. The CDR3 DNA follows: TGTGCCAGCAGTTATGGACCTGAAGGCATTCAGTACTTC.